Shown below are 31 T cell receptor beta chains from a single sample sequenced in a study of blood T cell repertoires in COVID-19. The assay was immunoSEQ multiplex PCR, and TCRdb's table has in-frame clones only and misses some. The table includes about 99,000 clones, roughly 84% detected once. Sequenced: peripheral blood. These receptors were collected from a human donor in a cohort sampled during active or convalescent COVID-19.

The chain employs TRBV18 and TRBJ1-4; D is perhaps TRBD1 (5 bases). This CDR3 is built from 14 residues. The V gene lost 0 bases and the J gene lost 10 bases, with 12 bases spanning the gap. Germline values: CDR1 KGHSH, CDR2 LQKENI. In DNA, the CDR3 is TGTGCCAGCTCACCACCGCAGGGTACGGTAAAACTGTTTTTT. Its protein is CASSPPQGTVKLFF.

This chain joins TRBV27 and TRBJ2-3; D is unresolved. V dropped 3 bases and J dropped 1 base, with 8 bases sitting between them. The CDR3 length is 14 residues. CDR1 MNHEY and CDR2 SMNVEV come from the germline V gene (reference sequence). The CDR3 DNA follows: TGTGCCAGCAGTTTTCGGCAGGGCACAGATACGCAGTATTTT. It codes for CASSFRQGTDTQYF.

The rearrangement uses TRBV19 and TRBJ1-1; possibly TRBD1 for D (5 bases). CDR1 LNHDA and CDR2 SQIVND come from the germline V gene (reference sequence). This CDR3 is built from 15 residues. Trimming removed 5 bases at V and 1 base at J, with 14 bases between. This CDR3 reads CASSLRGGGNTEAFF. As DNA, the CDR3 is TGTGCCAGTAGTCTCCGGGGGGGAGGGAACACTGAAGCTTTCTTT.

This chain links TRBV19 with TRBJ1-2; TRBD1 is a possible D gene (6 bases). CDR3 size: 13 residues. CDR1 LNHDA and CDR2 SQIVND come from the germline V gene (reference sequence). V was pared by 4 bases and J by 3 bases, with 9 bases between. CDR3 nucleotides: TGTGCCAGTAGTAAAAGGACAGACTATGGCTACACCTTC. It is translated as CASSKRTDYGYTF.

The chain joins TRBV7-2 to TRBJ1-1; no clear D gene. V was trimmed by 5 bases and J by 4 bases, leaving 17 bases between them. The germline V gene encodes CDR1 SGHTA and CDR2 FQGNSA. The CDR3 totals 15 residues. Here the CDR3 reads CASSQRRLGSTEAFF. The CDR3 DNA sequence: TGTGCCAGCAGCCAAAGGAGGTTGGGGAGCACTGAAGCTTTCTTT.

V gene TRBV14 combines with J gene TRBJ1-2, with D possibly being TRBD1 (6 bases). This CDR3 is 12 amino acids long. V lost 5 bases, J lost 4 bases, and 8 bases lay in between. The germline V gene has CDR1 SGHDN and CDR2 FVKESK. The CDR3 reads CASSRTAYGYTF. CDR3 sequence (DNA): TGTGCCAGCAGCAGGACAGCCTATGGCTACACCTTC.

The chain joins TRBV7-3 to TRBJ2-2; 8 bases map to TRBD2. The CDR3 extends over 14 amino acids. Unmatched junction bases numbered 3, after V lost 5 bases and J lost 4 bases. Germline CDR1 reads SGHTA; CDR2 reads FQGTGA. In DNA form, the CDR3 reads TGTGCCAGCAGCGTCCGGGGGGGCACCGGGGAGCTGTTTTTT. This gives the protein CASSVRGGTGELFF. The whole variable domain, remainder taken from reference TRBV7-3 and TRBJ2-2, is GAGVSQTPSNKVTEKGKYVELRCDPISGHTALYWYRQSLGQGPEFLIYFQGTGAADDSGLPNDRFFAVRPEGSVSTLKIQRTERGDSAVYLCASSVRGGTGELFFGEGSRLTVL.

The rearrangement joins TRBV7-9 to TRBJ1-2; a weak D match, TRBD1 (6 bases). From germline, CDR1 is SEHNR and CDR2 FQNEAQ (reference sequence). The CDR3 totals 14 residues. V gave up 0 bases and J gave up 8 bases, with 13 bases separating them. CDR3 sequence reads: CASSLAGGQRGYTF. CDR3 bases: TGTGCCAGCAGCTTAGCGGGGGGGCAGCGAGGCTACACCTTC.

The chain combines TRBV5-1 with TRBJ2-6; possibly TRBD1 for D (6 bases). CDR1 is SGHRS, CDR2 YFSETQ, per germline. Trimming shortened V by 3 bases and J by 3 bases, and 13 bases separated the two germline ends. CDR3 size: 16 residues. Here the CDR3 DNA reads TGCGCCAGCAGCTGGGAGTACAGGGATGGGGCCAACGTCCTGACTTTC. This encodes CASSWEYRDGANVLTF.

The chain employs TRBV29-1 and TRBJ2-6; 11 nucleotides line up with TRBD1. CDR3 length: 15 amino acids. V trimming: 8 bases; J trimming: 1 base; junction bases outside the gene matches: 4. From germline, CDR1 is SQVTM and CDR2 ANQGSEA. The CDR3 sequence: CSFWDRGSGANVLTF. The CDR3 bases are TGCAGCTTCTGGGACAGGGGGTCTGGGGCCAACGTCCTGACTTTC.

The chain has TRBV21-1 and TRBJ1-1. TRBV21-1 is listed as a pseudogene. The length of the CDR3 is 17 residues. The CDR3 DNA follows: TGTGCCAGCAGCAAAGCTAAGACGGGGGAGATGAACACTGAAGCTTTCTTT. Translated: CASSKAKTGEMNTEAFF.

The CDR3 sequence: CASSQDVIRGQPQHF. As DNA, the CDR3 is TGTGCCAGCAGCCAAGATGTTATCCGAGGGCAGCCCCAGCATTTT. V gene TRBV3-1 (or the pseudogene TRBV3-2) combines with J gene TRBJ1-5; no definite D call. CDR1 LGHDT and CDR2 YNNKEL come from the germline V gene (reference sequence). There are 15 residues in the CDR3. V gave up 0 bases and J gave up 7 bases, with 13 bases separating them.

This sequence joins TRBV19 and TRBJ1-5; D is possibly TRBD1 (5 bases). The CDR3 contains 15 residues. Germline CDR1 reads LNHDA; CDR2 reads SQIVND (reference sequence). Trimming stripped 2 bases from V and 0 bases from J, with 8 bases between. The CDR3 is CASSIWGSSNQPQHF. CDR3 in DNA: TGTGCCAGTAGTATATGGGGCAGTAGCAATCAGCCCCAGCATTTT. The full variable domain, in which reference TRBV19 and TRBJ1-5 provide the parts outside the CDR3, is DGGITQSPKYLFRKEGQNVTLSCEQNLNHDAMYWYRQDPGQGLRLIYYSQIVNDFQKGDIAEGYSVSREKKESFPLTVTSAQKNPTAFYLCASSIWGSSNQPQHFGDGTRLSIL.

The chain couples TRBV3-1 (or the pseudogene TRBV3-2) to TRBJ2-3; TRBD1 matches 7 bases. Germline V gene lookup returns CDR1 LGHDT and CDR2 YNNKEL (reference sequence). The CDR3 extends over 19 amino acids. V gave up 0 bases and J gave up 0 bases; unmatched junction bases: 12. The CDR3 reads CASSQDVVLGTASTDTQYF. The CDR3 coding sequence is TGTGCCAGCAGCCAAGATGTTGTGTTGGGGACAGCTAGCACAGATACGCAGTATTTT.

This chain links TRBV5-6 with TRBJ2-1; 11 bases align to TRBD2. The CDR3 length is 15 residues. The germline gives CDR1 SGHDT, CDR2 YYEEEE. The V segment lost 5 bases and the J segment 9 bases; nucleotides outside the gene matches: 10. The CDR3 coding sequence is TGTGCCAGCAGAAGGTTAGCGGGGGGGCTCACTGAGCAGTTCTTC. The encoded protein is CASRRLAGGLTEQFF.

The rearrangement links TRBV11-3 to TRBJ2-2; possible D gene TRBD2, 7 bases. This CDR3 region has 15 residues. V lost 5 bases to trimming and J lost 3 bases, with 13 bases between them. The germline V gene has CDR1 SGHNT and CDR2 YENEEA. CDR3 loop: CASSKQGGDTGELFF. Written as DNA, the CDR3 is TGTGCCAGCAGCAAACAGGGAGGGGACACCGGGGAGCTGTTTTTT.

The J gene is TRBJ2-1, the V gene TRBV29-1, with TRBD1 matching over 9 bases. Looked up from germline, CDR1 is SQVTM and CDR2 is ANQGSEA. This CDR3 has 14 amino acids. V shed 6 bases and J 7 bases; nucleotides not matched to a gene: 10. CDR3 DNA sequence: TGCAGCGTGACCGGGACAGGGTCCCCTAATGAGCAGTTCTTC. This gives the protein CSVTGTGSPNEQFF.

This chain uses TRBV2 with TRBJ1-2, with D perhaps TRBD1 (6 bases). In germline, CDR1 is SNHLY, CDR2 FYNNEI. The CDR3 runs 15 residues. Trimming removed 5 bases from V and 0 bases from J, with 13 bases in between. The CDR3 region is CASSSQGRANYGYTF. CDR3 nucleotides: TGTGCCAGCAGTTCGCAGGGGCGAGCTAACTATGGCTACACCTTC.

The J gene is TRBJ2-5, the V gene TRBV4-1; 7 nucleotides align to TRBD1. In germline, CDR1 is MGHRA, CDR2 YSYEKL. Unmatched junction bases numbered 12, after V lost 0 bases and J lost 5 bases. The length of the CDR3 is 17 residues. Here the CDR3 reads CASSQDPPPGGIETQYF. In nucleotides, the CDR3 is TGCGCCAGCAGCCAAGATCCTCCCCCAGGGGGTATCGAGACCCAGTACTTC.

The chain carries TRBV2 and TRBJ1-1, with 8 bases that match TRBD1. Germline CDR1 and CDR2: SNHLY and FYNNEI. The trim removed 1 base at V and 1 base at J, leaving 2 bases unmatched. The CDR3 loop spans 15 amino acids. The CDR3 is CASSEGGTGNTEAFF. The CDR3 region has the DNA TGTGCCAGCAGTGAAGGTGGGACAGGGAACACTGAAGCTTTCTTT. Supplemented by reference TRBV2 and TRBJ1-1, the full variable domain reads EPEVTQTPSHQVTQMGQEVILRCVPISNHLYFYWYRQILGQKVEFLVSFYNNEISEKSEIFDDQFSVERPDGSNFTLKIRSTKLEDSAMYFCASSEGGTGNTEAFFGQGTRLTVV.

This clone has only one observation. The chain uses TRBV21-1 and TRBJ1-1; the D call in the table, TRBD1, was not verified against the DNA. TRBV21-1 represents a pseudogene. There are 13 residues in the CDR3. The CDR3 sequence is CASRARPGTEAFF. Here the CDR3 DNA reads TGTGCCAGCAGAGCCCGTCCAGGGACTGAAGCTTTCTTT.

This clone was seen ten or more times. The chain has TRBV6-5 and TRBJ2-1; TRBD1 matches at 11 bases. CDR3 size: 15 residues. From germline, CDR1 is MNHEY and CDR2 SVGAGI. J lost 6 bases, V lost 2 bases, and 3 bases had no gene match. The CDR3, as DNA: TGTGCCAGCAGTTACGGGACAGGGGGTTTCAATGAGCAGTTCTTC. It specifies CASSYGTGGFNEQFF.

The chain uses TRBV27 and TRBJ1-5; TRBD1 aligns across 8 bases. The V segment lost 8 bases and the J segment 4 bases; nucleotides outside the gene matches: 4. CDR1 and CDR2 (germline): MNHEY, SMNVEV (reference sequence). The CDR3 extends over 13 amino acids. CDR3 DNA sequence: TGTGCCAGCGGGAACAGGGGGAATCAGCCCCAGCATTTT. It yields the protein CASGNRGNQPQHF.

The gene calls are TRBV7-9 and TRBJ2-1, with TRBD1 matching over 9 bases. Per germline, CDR1 SEHNR and CDR2 FQNEAQ (reference sequence). The CDR3 runs 15 residues. The V gene end was trimmed by 4 bases and the J gene end by 4 bases; junction bases not matched to a gene: 5. As DNA, the CDR3 is TGTGCCAGCAGCTCGCCGACAGGGGGGTACAATGAGCAGTTCTTC. Its translation is CASSSPTGGYNEQFF.

The rearrangement links TRBV7-9 to TRBJ2-3, with D possibly being TRBD2 (6 bases). Germline CDR1 SEHNR, CDR2 FQNEAQ (reference sequence). The V gene lost 3 bases and the J gene lost 5 bases, with 15 bases spanning the gap. The CDR3 contains 15 residues. Here the CDR3 DNA reads TGTGCCAGCAGCTTTGCGGGGAACCCAGGAGATACGCAGTATTTT. This codes for CASSFAGNPGDTQYF.

The chain uses TRBV4-1 and TRBJ1-2; D gene ambiguous. Germline V lookup: CDR1 MGHRA, CDR2 YSYEKL. Trimming removed 1 base at V and 0 bases at J, with 12 bases between. This CDR3 spans 16 amino acids. Here the CDR3 reads CASSQASTESNYGYTF. CDR3 nucleotide sequence: TGCGCCAGCAGCCAAGCCTCAACAGAGTCTAACTATGGCTACACCTTC.

The V call is TRBV7-8, the J call TRBJ1-5; tentative D call: TRBD1 (5 bases). The V end was cut by 5 bases, the J end by 0 bases, with 11 bases between. The V gene's germline CDR1 is SGHVS and CDR2 FQNEAQ. The CDR3 extends over 15 amino acids. CDR3 in DNA: TGTGCCAGCAGCCGAGAGGGGTATAGCAATCAGCCCCAGCATTTT. It yields the protein CASSREGYSNQPQHF.

The V gene is TRBV4-1, the J gene TRBJ1-4; the D is unclear. The length of the CDR3 is 16 residues. Trimming cost V 1 base and J 6 bases, with 15 bases left between them. Per germline, CDR1 MGHRA and CDR2 YSYEKL. The CDR3 protein is CASSQGTRSSHEKLFF. CDR3 sequence (DNA): TGCGCCAGCAGCCAAGGTACTAGAAGTTCTCATGAAAAACTGTTTTTT.

This chain connects TRBV7-2 to TRBJ1-5; 8 positions agree with TRBD1. The V segment lost 4 bases and the J segment 2 bases; nucleotides outside the gene matches: 7. CDR3 length equals 16 residues. Germline-derived CDR1 and CDR2 are SGHTA and FQGNSA. As DNA, the CDR3 is TGTGCCAGCAGCTCCTTACAGGGGGTCGGCAATCAGCCCCAGCATTTT. Residues: CASSSLQGVGNQPQHF.

J is TRBJ1-1 and V is TRBV2; maybe TRBD1 (5 bases). This CDR3 is 14 amino acids long. Germline V lookup: CDR1 SNHLY, CDR2 FYNNEI. Trimming removed 7 bases from V and 1 base from J, with 13 bases in between. CDR3 amino acids: CASMRDGPNTEAFF. For the CDR3, the DNA is TGTGCCAGCATGCGGGACGGCCCGAACACTGAAGCTTTCTTT.

This chain joins TRBV5-1 and TRBJ2-7; the D gene is possibly TRBD1 (6 bases). In germline, CDR1 is SGHRS, CDR2 YFSETQ. With 4 bases removed from V and 0 bases from J, the gap between germline ends came to 14 bases. The CDR3 contains 15 residues. CDR3 bases: TGCGCCAGCAGCCTAGACGGGGACAACTCCTACGAGCAGTACTTC. Amino acids: CASSLDGDNSYEQYF.